These 14 T cell receptor beta chains came from one sample sequenced in a study of cytomegalovirus exposure and HLA in healthy donors. The study ran its PCR with 60 Vbeta and 13 Jbeta primers. Data came from immunoSEQ multiplex PCR; TCRdb stores just in-frame clones and leaves some out. The sample records some 200,000 clones, more than 75% being singletons. The specimen was PBMCs. The receptors were sampled from a woman in her fifties or sixties in good health and CMV-seropositive.

The rearrangement links TRBV12-2 to TRBJ2-7; the table's TRBD2 call for D was not verified on the DNA. TRBV12-2 is given as a pseudogene. The CDR3 totals 14 residues. CDR3 sequence: CASRLGGGGYEQYF. The DNA for the CDR3 is TGTGCAAGTCGCTTAGGCGGCGGGGGCTACGAGCAGTACTTC.

The chain combines TRBV5-1 with TRBJ2-5; TRBD1 matches at 12 bases. V was clipped by 4 bases and J by 3 bases; unmatched bases: 4. The CDR3 is made up of 15 amino acids. CDR1 and CDR2 from the germline V gene are SGHRS and YFSETQ. The CDR3 reads CASSIGTGGKETQYF. CDR3 DNA: TGCGCCAGCAGCATCGGGACAGGGGGCAAAGAGACCCAGTACTTC.

The chain has TRBV27 and TRBJ2-4, with 15 bases identical to TRBD2. Germline-derived CDR1 and CDR2 are MNHEY and SMNVEV (reference sequence). V lost 4 bases to trimming and J lost 8 bases; unmatched junction nucleotides: 9. The CDR3 runs 17 residues. DNA of the CDR3: TGTGCCAGCAGTTCGAGGACTAGCGGGGGGGCCATGTACATTCAGTACTTC. This translates into CASSSRTSGGAMYIQYF.

The V gene is TRBV5-1, the J gene TRBJ1-2; 7 nucleotides line up with TRBD1. The junction had 13 bases not matched to a gene; V was cut back by 3 bases and J by 8 bases. This CDR3 has 15 amino acids. Looked up from germline, CDR1 is SGHRS and CDR2 is YFSETQ. The CDR3: CASSWGDRMAGGYTF. The CDR3 DNA follows: TGCGCCAGCAGCTGGGGGGACAGAATGGCGGGCGGCTACACCTTC.

A single count supports this clone. At one end, the junction sequence differs from germline, possibly due to a read error. V gene TRBV7-7 combines with J gene TRBJ2-1, with 8 bases identical to TRBD2. The germline CDR1 and CDR2 sequences are SSHAT and FNYEAQ (reference sequence). There are 16 residues in the CDR3. The CDR3 spells CASSPVSGDSYNEQFF. CDR3 DNA: TGTGCTAGCAGCCCCGTTAGCGGGGACTCCTACAATGAGCAGTTCTTC.

In the case of this clone: One junction end disagrees with the germline gene, perhaps due to a read error. At the DNA level, this CDR3 is encoded by other sequences in the same sample as well. CDR3 nucleotide sequence: TGTGCCAGCAGTTTAGGAGGGTTGAACACTGAAGCTTTCTTT. Protein sequence: CASSLGGLNTEAFF. The V and J genes are TRBV7-8 and TRBJ1-1; D is unresolved. This CDR3 spans 14 amino acids. Germline CDR1 is SGHVS and CDR2 is FQNEAQ.

The V gene is TRBV9, the J gene TRBJ2-1; 8 bases match TRBD2. V was clipped by 4 bases and J by 5 bases; unmatched bases: 11. In germline, CDR1 is SGDLS, CDR2 YYNGEE. The CDR3 loop spans 16 amino acids. The CDR3 spells CASSLRAGVGDNEQFF. The CDR3 DNA reads as TGTGCCAGCAGCCTAAGAGCGGGGGTGGGTGACAATGAGCAGTTCTTC. Complete variable domain (other parts from reference TRBV9 and TRBJ2-1): DSGVTQTPKHLITATGQRVTLRCSPRSGDLSVYWYQQSLDQGLQFLIQYYNGEERAKGNILERFSAQQFPDLHSELNLSSLELGDSALYFCASSLRAGVGDNEQFFGPGTRLTVL.

This clone was seen a single time. This chain links TRBV4-2 with TRBJ2-3, with 10 positions matching TRBD2. Germline CDR1 is LGHNA and CDR2 is YNFKEQ. Trimming at V came to 0 bases and at J to 6 bases, leaving 9 bases not matched to a gene. This CDR3 comprises 17 residues. This CDR3 reads CASSQDPLAGERDTQYF. In nucleotides, the CDR3 is TGTGCCAGCAGCCAAGACCCCCTAGCGGGGGAGAGGGATACGCAGTATTTT.

The chain has TRBV29-1 and TRBJ2-7; 10 nucleotides align to TRBD1. Trimming took 2 bases from V and 4 from J; bases not matched to a gene: 8. The CDR3 has 15 residues. The germline V gene has CDR1 SQVTM and CDR2 ANQGSEA. CDR3 sequence (DNA): TGCAGCGTTGAAACGGGACAGGGGTCACCGTACGAGCAGTACTTC. Translation: CSVETGQGSPYEQYF.

The chain links TRBV11-2 to TRBJ2-3, with TRBD2 identical over 9 bases. Germline V gene sequence: CDR1 SGHAT, CDR2 FQNNGV. This CDR3 spans 18 amino acids. The trim removed 1 base at V and 0 bases at J, leaving 8 bases unmatched. The CDR3 coding sequence is TGTGCCAGCAGCTTAGGAACATTAGCGGGGGATAGCACAGATACGCAGTATTTT. Residues: CASSLGTLAGDSTDTQYF.

The CDR3 sequence is CASSQEGGFFPEAFF. The CDR3 DNA reads TGCGCCAGCAGCCAAGAGGGAGGGTTTTTCCCTGAAGCTTTCTTT. The chain employs TRBV4-1 and TRBJ1-1, with D hard to call. The CDR3 is made up of 15 amino acids. V dropped 0 bases and J dropped 6 bases, with 14 bases sitting between them. Per germline, CDR1 MGHRA and CDR2 YSYEKL.

This chain joins TRBV19 and TRBJ2-2; tentatively, D is TRBD1 (6 bases). Per the germline V gene, CDR1 is LNHDA and CDR2 is SQIVND (reference sequence). V was pared by 5 bases and J by 6 bases, with 16 bases between. The CDR3 sequence is 15 residues long. CDR3 DNA sequence: TGTGCCAGTAGTGGGACGACAGGTCTGGCCGGGGAGCTGTTTTTT. Its translation is CASSGTTGLAGELFF.

The V gene is TRBV10-3, the J gene TRBJ1-4; 7 nucleotides align to TRBD1. The CDR3 runs to 14 residues. V gave up 6 bases and J gave up 3 bases; unmatched junction bases: 4. CDR1 is ENHRY and CDR2 is SYGVKD in the germline V gene. CDR3 residues: CAIRTGPPNEKLFF. CDR3 DNA sequence: TGTGCCATCAGGACAGGGCCCCCTAATGAAAAACTGTTTTTT.

To note about this clone: The junction differs from germline at one of its ends, possibly a read error. The chain combines TRBV7-3 with TRBJ2-1; TRBD1 is a possible D gene (7 bases). The CDR3 length is 15 residues. Germline V gives CDR1 SGHTA, CDR2 FQGTGA. The CDR3 DNA reads TGTGCCAGCAGCCCCGACAGGGCGGGGTACAATGAGCGGCTCTTC. Its protein product is CASSPDRAGYNERLF. The complete variable domain, with remaining parts taken from reference TRBV7-3 and TRBJ2-1, reads GAGVSQTPSNKVTEKGKYVELRCDPISGHTALYWYRQSLGQGPEFLIYFQGTGAADDSGLPNDRFFAVRPEGSVSTLKIQRTERGDSAVYLCASSPDRAGYNERLFGPGTRLTVL.